A selection of T cell receptor beta chains follows, all from one sample in a study of cytomegalovirus exposure and HLA in healthy donors. Profiled with immunoSEQ multiplex PCR; TCRdb holds only in-frame clones, not every one. The table shows tens of thousands of clones, with around 60% occurring only once. The specimen was PBMCs. The receptors here all came from a man aged 45 to 65 in good health and CMV-seropositive. Both conserved end residues are trimmed from each CDR3. Rows may omit the clone size; those that give it use once, few, many or a size class.

v_call: TRBV5-4; clone_size: .; cdr3_aa: ASSLGGTANYGYT
v_call: TRBV28; clone_size: .; cdr3_aa: ASRASYNSPLH
v_call: TRBV6-5; clone_size: few; cdr3_aa: ASSSVSSYNEQF
v_call: TRBV11-2; clone_size: few; cdr3_aa: ASSLGPPPQTQY
v_call: TRBV30; clone_size: .; cdr3_aa: AWKEGPGVEKLF
v_call: TRBV27; clone_size: few; cdr3_aa: ATRKNFYEQY
v_call: TRBV30; clone_size: .; cdr3_aa: AWSPRRGTNYGYT
v_call: TRBV4-1; clone_size: .; cdr3_aa: ASSQQGSNEKLF
v_call: TRBV28; clone_size: few; cdr3_aa: ASSSGTRNEQF
v_call: TRBV5-1; clone_size: .; cdr3_aa: ASSSGQGTYYGYT
v_call: TRBV18; clone_size: .; cdr3_aa: ASSRVGKNTEAF
v_call: TRBV7-3; clone_size: once; cdr3_aa: ASSVAGPANYGYT
v_call: TRBV7-8; clone_size: few; cdr3_aa: ASSLLTSTDTQY
v_call: TRBV30; clone_size: .; cdr3_aa: AWSQGQFYGYT
v_call: TRBV4-2; clone_size: .; cdr3_aa: ASSLGQVNQPQH
v_call: TRBV5-1; clone_size: .; cdr3_aa: ALPPQH
v_call: TRBV4-1; clone_size: .; cdr3_aa: ASSQHFPQGYNEQF
v_call: TRBV28; clone_size: few; cdr3_aa: ASNTQEAEVQPQH
v_call: TRBV5-4; clone_size: .; cdr3_aa: ASSTQLGDTDTQY
v_call: TRBV29-1; clone_size: once; cdr3_aa: SVPGLAHEQY
v_call: TRBV30; clone_size: .; cdr3_aa: AWGGSRTGDYEQY
v_call: TRBV5-4; clone_size: few; cdr3_aa: ASSTGTGTIAEGYT
v_call: TRBV6-1; clone_size: few; cdr3_aa: ASTSETGNGYT
v_call: TRBV4-1; clone_size: few; cdr3_aa: ASSQPTSGRFYEQY
v_call: TRBV28; clone_size: .; cdr3_aa: ASRTTGGYT
v_call: TRBV6-6; clone_size: few; cdr3_aa: ASSWSSGVAKNIQY
v_call: TRBV12-2; clone_size: .; cdr3_aa: ARPGLKNTEAF
v_call: TRBV15; clone_size: .; cdr3_aa: ATSRVGADYEQY
v_call: TRBV30; clone_size: .; cdr3_aa: AWSTPGTGGSPLH
v_call: TRBV5-1; clone_size: .; cdr3_aa: ASSLGQYNEQF
v_call: TRBV13; clone_size: .; cdr3_aa: ASSFRQTTNEKLF
v_call: TRBV5-4; clone_size: .; cdr3_aa: ASSPAGADTQY
v_call: TRBV16; clone_size: .; cdr3_aa: ASSLAATNEQF
v_call: TRBV9; clone_size: .; cdr3_aa: ASSLHRGRDTEAF
v_call: TRBV14; clone_size: .; cdr3_aa: ASSQRGGLMQTQY
v_call: TRBV30; clone_size: .; cdr3_aa: AWSVLWDRDTEAF
v_call: TRBV30; clone_size: .; cdr3_aa: AWSVRTSGVSYEQY
v_call: TRBV28; clone_size: .; cdr3_aa: ASSSQSPGRGAGGYT
v_call: TRBV4-1; clone_size: .; cdr3_aa: ASSHTELAGGIWAGELF